These 30 T cell receptor beta chains were all obtained from the same sample, sequenced in a study of shared clonotypes between healthy human individuals. TCRdb's copy holds only in-frame clones and misses some; the assay was immunoSEQ multiplex PCR. The sample has about 87,000 clones; roughly 50% are singletons. The sample comprised PBMCs. These receptors were taken from a woman in her thirties or forties in good health. Some clones in this sample may be carry-over from other donors' samples.

This clone came up a few times. The chain combines TRBV30 with TRBJ2-1, with D unresolved. The ends were cut back, 0 bases at V and 4 bases at J, with 10 bases in the middle. Germline V lookup: CDR1 GTSNPN, CDR2 SVGIG (reference sequence). The CDR3 is 14 residues long. The CDR3 nucleotides are TGTGCCTGGAGTGTAAGCGTGGTTTACAATGAGCAGTTCTTC. This sequence encodes CAWSVSVVYNEQFF.

This clone was picked up many times. The V call is TRBV30, the J call TRBJ1-4; TRBD1 matches 8 bases. With V trimmed by 5 bases and J by 7 bases, 9 bases remained unmatched. Germline V CDR1 and CDR2: GTSNPN, SVGIG (reference sequence). The CDR3 extends over 14 amino acids. CDR3 protein: CAWDPGQEGEKLFF. DNA for the CDR3: TGTGCCTGGGACCCGGGACAGGAGGGTGAAAAACTGTTTTTT.

This clone was seen only a few times. A far more abundant clone sits one base away, making this likely a read error. The chain uses TRBV29-1 and TRBJ1-2; the D is unclear. The CDR3 covers 11 residues. V dropped 7 bases and J dropped 6 bases, with 12 bases sitting between them. Looked up from germline, CDR1 is SQVTM and CDR2 is ANQGSEA. This CDR3 is CSESSNHGYTF. CDR3 nucleotides: TGCAGCGAGTCCTCAAACCATGGCTACACCTTC.

This clone showed up many times. This chain joins TRBV30 and TRBJ1-5; a possible D gene is TRBD1 (5 bases). Germline CDR1 reads GTSNPN; CDR2 reads SVGIG (reference sequence). This CDR3 region has 14 residues. Trimming removed 2 bases at V and 0 bases at J, with 8 bases between. This CDR3 is CAWSRGVSNQPQHF. The CDR3 coding sequence is TGTGCCTGGAGTCGAGGGGTTAGCAATCAGCCCCAGCATTTT.

CDR3 bases: TGCGCCAGCAGCCAAGTCCCTCAGGCGTCGCGCGAGCCCCAGCATTTT. The encoded protein is CASSQVPQASREPQHF. The chain combines TRBV4-1 with TRBJ1-5; D remains ambiguous. In germline, CDR1 is MGHRA, CDR2 YSYEKL. CDR3 length: 16 amino acids. V shed 1 base and J shed 8 bases, with 18 bases lying between them.

V is TRBV28 and J is TRBJ2-3, with a possible D match to TRBD1 (6 bases). V lost 5 bases and J lost 2, with 20 bases in between. CDR1 is MDHEN and CDR2 is SYDVKM in the germline V gene. This CDR3 has 17 amino acids. The CDR3 here is CASSPKFRGYFTDTQYF. Here the CDR3 DNA reads TGTGCCAGCAGTCCCAAATTCAGGGGCTATTTCACAGATACGCAGTATTTT. The variable domain in full, completed from reference TRBV28 and TRBJ2-3, reads DVKVTQSSRYLVKRTGEKVFLECVQDMDHENMFWYRQDPGLGLRLIYFSYDVKMKEKGDIPEGYSVSREKKERFSLILESASTNQTSMYLCASSPKFRGYFTDTQYFGPGTRLTVL.

This clone was recorded a few times. J is TRBJ1-2 and V is TRBV28; 7 bases are shared with TRBD1. Germline values: CDR1 MDHEN, CDR2 SYDVKM. V was clipped by 3 bases and J by 8 bases; unmatched bases: 3. The CDR3 covers 12 residues. In DNA, the CDR3 is TGTGCCAGCAGTTTTCGACAGGGAGGCTACACCTTC. This sequence encodes CASSFRQGGYTF.

This clone was detected a few times. The rearrangement joins TRBV25-1 to TRBJ1-5; tentatively, D is TRBD1 (6 bases). Trimming removed 6 bases at V and 1 base at J, with 10 bases between. The germline V gene encodes CDR1 MGHDK and CDR2 SYGVNS. The CDR3 is 14 amino acids. This chain's CDR3 is CASRDSLSNQPQHF. The CDR3, as DNA: TGTGCCAGCAGGGACAGCTTAAGCAATCAGCCCCAGCATTTT.

This sequence joins TRBV7-2 and TRBJ1-1; 8 bases fit TRBD1. The CDR3 is 15 amino acids. The germline gives CDR1 SGHTA, CDR2 FQGNSA. Trimming took 7 bases from V and 6 from J; bases not matched to a gene: 13. Here the CDR3 reads CASTNHLLTGAEAFF. In DNA, the CDR3 is TGTGCCAGCACCAATCACTTGTTGACAGGGGCTGAAGCTTTCTTT.

The chain links TRBV5-6 to TRBJ2-7; 7 bases agree with TRBD1. Trimming cost V 0 bases and J 2 bases; bases outside gene matches: 11. This CDR3 has 17 residues. Germline lookup yields CDR1 SGHDT and CDR2 YYEEEE. The CDR3 nucleotides read TGTGCCAGCAGCTTGGCCATGGGACAGACGGCCCCCTACGAGCAGTACTTC. This gives the protein CASSLAMGQTAPYEQYF.

The chain couples TRBV12-1 to TRBJ1-3. TRBV12-1 is described as a pseudogene. CDR3 length: 20 amino acids. CDR3 coding DNA: TGTGCCAGCAGCCTTGCCGGGGGACGGGGGGAAACGCCGACTGGAAACACCATATATTTT. This gives the protein CASSLAGGRGETPTGNTIYF.

This clone came up once. The CDR3 is CASSQGQAETQYF. The CDR3 DNA reads as TGTGCCAGCAGCCAGGGACAGGCGGAGACCCAGTACTTC. J is TRBJ2-5 and V is TRBV7-3, with 8 bases aligning to TRBD1. The germline gives CDR1 SGHTA, CDR2 FQGTGA. Trimming took 5 bases from V and 5 from J; bases not matched to a gene: 4. This CDR3 spans 13 amino acids.

This clone was counted only a few times. This chain connects TRBV10-3 to TRBJ2-3; 11 positions match TRBD2. The CDR3 spans 16 residues. J lost 5 bases, V lost 4 bases, and 8 bases had no gene match. Germline assignment: CDR1 ENHRY and CDR2 SYGVKD. Here the CDR3 reads CAISAGLAESGDTQYF. The DNA for the CDR3 is TGTGCCATCAGTGCGGGACTAGCGGAGTCGGGAGATACGCAGTATTTT.

This clone has just a few counts. The chain carries TRBV27 and TRBJ1-2, with D perhaps matching TRBD1 (6 bases). The CDR3 has 15 residues. Germline values: CDR1 MNHEY, CDR2 SMNVEV (reference sequence). V lost 3 bases and J 2 bases, leaving 13 bases between the germline ends. This chain's CDR3 is CASSFSLTGNYGYTF. For the CDR3, the DNA is TGTGCCAGCAGTTTCTCCCTTACAGGGAACTATGGCTACACCTTC.

Relative to its sample, this clone is medium-sized. V usage is TRBV6-6 and J usage is TRBJ1-2; 7 bases are a match to TRBD1. Looked up from germline, CDR1 is MNHNY and CDR2 is SVGAGI (reference sequence). The V segment lost 6 bases and the J segment 1 base; nucleotides outside the gene matches: 5. The CDR3 covers 14 residues. CDR3 residues: CASSTTGVNYGYTF. In nucleotides, the CDR3 is TGTGCCAGCAGCACCACAGGGGTTAACTATGGCTACACCTTC.

The V call is TRBV2, the J call TRBJ1-5; 10 nucleotides agree with TRBD1. CDR3 size: 14 residues. Germline CDR1 reads SNHLY; CDR2 reads FYNNEI. Trimming removed 4 bases from V and 7 bases from J; junction bases left unmatched: 4. CDR3 bases: TGTGCCAGCAGTGGAGGGACAGGGGAACAGCCCCAGCATTTT. This codes for CASSGGTGEQPQHF.

The rearrangement links TRBV7-3 to TRBJ2-5, with TRBD2 identical over 11 bases. The CDR3 length is 16 residues. The V and J ends lost 0 bases and 4 bases, in that order; junction bases with no gene match: 4. Germline V gene data show CDR1 as SGHTA and CDR2 as FQGTGA. CDR3 sequence reads: CASSLTAGTSGETQYF. The DNA of the CDR3 is TGTGCCAGCAGCTTAACGGCTGGGACTAGCGGAGAGACCCAGTACTTC.

In the case of this clone: This probably arose from a read error, given a far larger clone one base away. The V gene is TRBV9, the J gene TRBJ2-5; 7 positions match TRBD2. The J call is in doubt because the DNA end fits TRBJ2-7 better. The CDR3 is 15 amino acids. Per germline, CDR1 SGDLS and CDR2 YYNGEE. This CDR3 reads CAGSVASGPTYEQYF. The CDR3 DNA sequence: TGTGCCGGCAGCGTCGCTAGCGGACCCACCTACGAGCAGTACTTC.

This clone was seen only a few times. J is TRBJ1-1 and V is TRBV4-1; D is unclear. Trimming removed 4 bases from V and 1 base from J, with 13 bases in between. The V gene's germline CDR1 is MGHRA and CDR2 YSYEKL. The CDR3 runs 15 residues. The CDR3: CASSRLEGGNTEAFF. The CDR3 bases are TGCGCCAGCAGCCGATTGGAGGGTGGGAACACTGAAGCTTTCTTT.

The sample holds many counts of this clone. The chain is built from TRBV28 and TRBJ2-2; D remains unclear. The germline gives CDR1 MDHEN, CDR2 SYDVKM. V gave up 2 bases and J gave up 0 bases, with 4 bases separating them. The CDR3 totals 14 residues. DNA for the CDR3: TGTGCCAGCAGTTTAGTTGCGAACACCGGGGAGCTGTTTTTT. Protein: CASSLVANTGELFF.

This rearrangement joins TRBV6-6 to TRBJ2-5, with TRBD2 identical over 14 bases. With 6 bases clipped from V and 5 bases from J, the junction kept 2 bases outside the gene matches. The length of the CDR3 is 14 residues. Germline V gene lookup returns CDR1 MNHNY and CDR2 SVGAGI (reference sequence). The CDR3, as DNA: TGTGCCAGCAGGGGACTAGCGGGAGTGGAGACCCAGTACTTC. Amino acids: CASRGLAGVETQYF.

Many counts were recorded for this clone. The chain is built from TRBV7-2 and TRBJ2-3; no firm D call. Germline CDR1 and CDR2: SGHTA and FQGNSA. This CDR3 is 12 amino acids long. Trimming took off 5 bases at V and 6 bases at J, with 9 bases between the two ends. The CDR3 DNA reads TGTGCCAGCAGCCAGACATGGGATACGCAGTATTTT. Its translation is CASSQTWDTQYF.

This clone showed up many times. V and J are TRBV30 and TRBJ2-5, with a possible D match to TRBD2 (6 bases). Germline V lookup: CDR1 GTSNPN, CDR2 SVGIG (reference sequence). The V gene lost 1 base and the J gene lost 2 bases, with 8 bases spanning the gap. This CDR3 has 13 amino acids. CDR3 residues: CAWSGGRQETQYF. In nucleotides, the CDR3 is TGTGCCTGGAGTGGGGGGAGGCAAGAGACCCAGTACTTC.

This clone appeared a few times. This clone may be a read error of a much larger clone one base away. The chain carries TRBV29-1 and TRBJ2-7; the D gene is possibly TRBD1 (7 bases). V dropped 7 bases and J dropped 2 bases, with 15 bases sitting between them. Germline V gene lookup returns CDR1 SQVTM and CDR2 ANQGSEA. CDR3 size: 13 residues. CDR3 bases: TGCAGCGCCCTGACAGGGAGGACCTACGAGCAGTACTTC. Translated, it gives CSALTGRTYEQYF.

The J gene is TRBJ1-2, the V gene TRBV7-9; 9 bases are a match to TRBD1. This CDR3 comprises 14 residues. Trimming removed 5 bases from V and 4 bases from J; junction bases left unmatched: 5. Germline CDR1 reads SEHNR; CDR2 reads FQNEAQ (reference sequence). In DNA form, the CDR3 reads TGTGCCAGCAGCCCTCGACAGGGGGGCTATGGCTACACCTTC. Translated, it gives CASSPRQGGYGYTF.

This chain joins TRBV28 and TRBJ1-1, with D possibly being TRBD1 (5 bases). V was cut by 1 base and J by 2 bases, with 20 bases left in between. The CDR3 is 18 residues long. Looked up from germline, CDR1 is MDHEN and CDR2 is SYDVKM. The CDR3 loop is CASSLFLVWGRPNTEAFF. The CDR3 DNA reads as TGTGCCAGCAGTTTATTCTTGGTGTGGGGCAGGCCAAACACTGAAGCTTTCTTT. Filled out from reference TRBV28 and TRBJ1-1, the complete variable domain reads DVKVTQSSRYLVKRTGEKVFLECVQDMDHENMFWYRQDPGLGLRLIYFSYDVKMKEKGDIPEGYSVSREKKERFSLILESASTNQTSMYLCASSLFLVWGRPNTEAFFGQGTRLTVV.

The sample holds a few counts of this clone. The gene calls are TRBV18 and TRBJ2-2; perhaps D is TRBD1 or TRBD2 (5 bases each). Trimming cost V 3 bases and J 0 bases, with 11 bases left between them. The CDR3 is 16 amino acids. The germline V gene encodes CDR1 KGHSH and CDR2 LQKENI. The CDR3 nucleotides are TGTGCCAGCTCACCCTCGAGGGGATCGAACACCGGGGAGCTGTTTTTT. Protein: CASSPSRGSNTGELFF.

As regards this clone: One base separates it from a far larger clone, so it is likely a read error. The chain recombines TRBV4-3 with TRBJ1-2; possibly TRBD1 for D (5 bases). This CDR3 has 15 amino acids. Germline CDR1 reads LGHNA; CDR2 reads YSLEER. The DNA of the CDR3 is TGCGCCAGCGGCCAAGATCCGTGGGGGAACTATGGCTACACCTTC. Its protein is CASGQDPWGNYGYTF.

J is TRBJ1-1 and V is TRBV18, with no clear D. Trimming took off 4 bases at V and 0 bases at J, with 6 bases between the two ends. The CDR3 loop spans 13 amino acids. Germline V gives CDR1 KGHSH, CDR2 LQKENI. CDR3 nucleotide sequence: TGTGCCAGCTCACAGGGCTTGAACACTGAAGCTTTCTTT. It specifies CASSQGLNTEAFF.

This chain links TRBV28 with TRBJ1-5, with 8 bases that match TRBD1. J was trimmed by 6 bases and V by 6 bases; bases with no gene match: 1. The CDR3 sequence is 12 residues long. Germline V gene sequence: CDR1 MDHEN, CDR2 SYDVKM. The CDR3 loop is CASRTGGQPQHF. The DNA of the CDR3 is TGTGCCAGCAGAACAGGGGGTCAGCCCCAGCATTTT. Drawing the rest from reference TRBV28 and TRBJ1-5, the complete variable domain is DVKVTQSSRYLVKRTGEKVFLECVQDMDHENMFWYRQDPGLGLRLIYFSYDVKMKEKGDIPEGYSVSREKKERFSLILESASTNQTSMYLCASRTGGQPQHFGDGTRLSIL.